These 4 T cell receptor beta chains were sequenced from one sample in a study of blood T cell repertoires in COVID-19. Libraries were prepared by immunoSEQ multiplex PCR; TCRdb keeps only in-frame clonotypes and omits some of them. Of a few hundred thousand clones listed, 80% are singletons. What was sequenced was PBMCs or T cells enriched from blood (not recorded which). The receptors were gathered from a woman aged 40 to 50 with acute COVID-19.

This rearrangement joins TRBV5-8 to TRBJ2-2; 11 nucleotides align to TRBD2. Germline V lookup: CDR1 SGHTS, CDR2 YDEGEE. Trimming cost V 4 bases and J 0 bases; bases outside gene matches: 2. CDR3 length equals 16 residues. The CDR3 region is CASSRLAGPNTGELFF. For the CDR3, the DNA is TGTGCCAGCAGCCGACTAGCGGGGCCGAACACCGGGGAGCTGTTTTTT.

The chain uses TRBV15 and TRBJ1-2; 7 bases align to TRBD1. The CDR3 covers 14 residues. The germline V gene encodes CDR1 LNHNV and CDR2 YYDKDF (reference sequence). The V and J ends lost 3 bases and 11 bases, in that order; junction bases with no gene match: 12. The CDR3 loop is CATSRDRDSGQYTF. In nucleotides, the CDR3 is TGTGCCACCAGCAGGGACCGGGACAGCGGACAATACACCTTC. Based on the CDR3 plus reference TRBV15 and TRBJ1-2, the full variable domain is DAMVIQNPRYQVTQFGKPVTLSCSQTLNHNVMYWYQQKSSQAPKLLFHYYDKDFNNEADTPDNFQSRRPNTSFCFLDIRSPGLGDTAMYLCATSRDRDSGQYTFGSGTRLTVV.

This clone was seen just once. The chain links TRBV10-2 to TRBJ1-2, with D unresolved. Germline V lookup: CDR1 WSHSY, CDR2 SAAADI. V lost 0 bases, J lost 7 bases, and 6 bases lay in between. CDR3 length equals 12 residues. The CDR3 DNA sequence: TGCGCCAGCAGTGAGTCGCGGGTTGGCTACACCTTC. It encodes CASSESRVGYTF.

The gene calls are TRBV19 and TRBJ1-6; D is unresolved. Per the germline V gene, CDR1 is LNHDA and CDR2 is SQIVND (reference sequence). The CDR3 totals 12 residues. Trimming took 3 bases from V and 8 from J, leaving 5 bases between them. The CDR3 here is CASSISDSPLHF. CDR3 coding DNA: TGTGCCAGTAGTATCTCAGATTCACCCCTCCACTTT.